The 25 T cell receptor beta chains listed next were all sequenced from one sample in a study of CXCR3-negative and CXCR3-positive naive CD8 T cells. Preparation of TRB cDNA libraries relied on 5' RACE carrying UMI labels. TCRdb re-analyzed the 5' RACE reads; it lists each CDR3 protein once, without DNA. Reported are tens of thousands of distinct CDR3 sequences; the ten largest clones contain 23%. The material sequenced was memory CD8+ T cells from blood. The receptor set was obtained from a human donor in good health. Some clones in this sample may be carry-over from other donors' samples.

This rearrangement joins TRBV7-9 to TRBJ2-7. The CDR3 runs to 14 residues. Germline CDR1 SEHNR, CDR2 FQNEAQ (reference sequence). The chain's CDR3 is CASSFSTQQETQYF.

J is TRBJ2-7 and V is TRBV28. The CDR3 runs to 14 residues. Per the germline V gene, CDR1 is MDHEN and CDR2 is SYDVKM. This CDR3 reads CATCIGGGSYEQYF.

The chain has TRBV12-3 or TRBV12-4 and TRBJ1-2. The CDR3 consists of 13 residues. The CDR3 sequence is CASSRAGNYGYTF.

The rearrangement uses TRBV20-1 and TRBJ2-7; TCRdb reports TRBD1, a call that lacks DNA to check it against. This CDR3 region has 12 residues. Germline lookup yields CDR1 DFQATT and CDR2 SNEGSKA (reference sequence). CDR3 residues: CSATDRVWEQYF.

The chain recombines TRBV19 with TRBJ2-1; the D gene TCRdb calls, TRBD2, cannot be checked with no DNA. This CDR3 is 13 amino acids long. Germline CDR1 is LNHDA and CDR2 is SQIVND (reference sequence). The chain's CDR3 is CASSSTSGNEQFF. Full variable domain (remainder filled in from reference TRBV19 and TRBJ2-1): DGGITQSPKYLFRKEGQNVTLSCEQNLNHDAMYWYRQDPGQGLRLIYYSQIVNDFQKGDIAEGYSVSREKKESFPLTVTSAQKNPTAFYLCASSSTSGNEQFFGPGTRLTVL.

The chain links TRBV5-1 to TRBJ1-1; TCRdb proposes TRBD1, but this gene call is untestable without DNA. The germline gives CDR1 SGHRS, CDR2 YFSETQ. The CDR3 is 14 residues long. The CDR3 sequence is CASSLGTGPTEAFF.

The chain combines TRBV3-1 with TRBJ2-3. The germline V gene encodes CDR1 LGHDT and CDR2 YNNKEL (reference sequence). The CDR3 spans 11 residues. Here the CDR3 reads CASSIRDTQYF.

The V call is TRBV6-5, the J call TRBJ2-3; TCRdb designates TRBD1, a call that cannot be tested without DNA. The length of the CDR3 is 17 residues. Germline V gives CDR1 MNHEY, CDR2 SVGAGI. The CDR3 sequence: CASSDRLAAPTGDTQYF.

The chain uses TRBV7-9 and TRBJ2-1; no DNA is available, so the TRBD1 call from TCRdb remains unchecked. Germline loops: CDR1 SEHNR, CDR2 FQNEAQ (reference sequence). The CDR3 length is 15 residues. CDR3 sequence reads: CASSSPLGTNNEQFF.

V and J are TRBV5-6 and TRBJ2-7. CDR1 and CDR2 from the germline V gene are SGHDT and YYEEEE. The CDR3 runs to 13 residues. CDR3 sequence reads: CASSLALKDEQYF. Using reference TRBV5-6 and TRBJ2-7 for the parts outside the CDR3, the full variable domain is DAGVTQSPTHLIKTRGQQVTLRCSPKSGHDTVSWYQQALGQGPQFIFQYYEEEERQRGNFPDRFSGHQFPNYSSELNVNALLLGDSALYLCASSLALKDEQYFGPGTRLTVT.

The gene calls are TRBV30 and TRBJ2-1; TCRdb's D call, TRBD2, is unchecked because there is no DNA. Germline lookup yields CDR1 GTSNPN and CDR2 SVGIG (reference sequence). This CDR3 spans 13 amino acids. This CDR3 is CAWSSGSWNEQFF.

The chain uses TRBV7-3 and TRBJ2-1; TCRdb designates TRBD1, a call that cannot be tested without DNA. This CDR3 is built from 16 residues. Germline CDR1 and CDR2: SGHTA and FQGTGA. This CDR3 is CASSLSVGGSYNEQFF.

The V and J genes are TRBV13 and TRBJ1-2. Germline V gene sequence: CDR1 PRHDT, CDR2 FYEKMQ (reference sequence). CDR3 size: 15 residues. CDR3 sequence: CASSPGTNIFDGYTF. The full variable domain, in which reference TRBV13 and TRBJ1-2 provide the parts outside the CDR3, is AAGVIQSPRHLIKEKRETATLKCYPIPRHDTVYWYQQGPGQDPQFLISFYEKMQSDKGSIPDRFSAQQFSDYHSELNMSSLELGDSALYFCASSPGTNIFDGYTFGSGTRLTVV.

The chain joins TRBV7-8 to TRBJ2-7; TCRdb proposes TRBD1, but this gene call is untestable without DNA. CDR1 and CDR2 (germline): SGHVS, FQNEAQ. The CDR3 has 11 amino acids. CDR3 region: CASSPGVYQYF.

The chain combines TRBV29-1 with TRBJ2-1; absent DNA, TCRdb's TRBD2 call cannot be checked. Per the germline V gene, CDR1 is SQVTM and CDR2 is ANQGSEA. This CDR3 region has 15 residues. The CDR3 reads CSVETSGGFDNEQFF.

The chain is built from TRBV7-9 and TRBJ2-1; the TRBD2 assignment by TCRdb is unverifiable without DNA. Germline assignment: CDR1 SEHNR and CDR2 FQNEAQ (reference sequence). The CDR3 covers 16 residues. This CDR3 reads CASSIHSSGRYNEQFF. Supplemented by reference TRBV7-9 and TRBJ2-1, the full variable domain reads DTGVSQNPRHKITKRGQNVTFRCDPISEHNRLYWYRQTLGQGPEFLTYFQNEAQLEKSRLLSDRFSAERPKGSFSTLEIQRTEQGDSAMYLCASSIHSSGRYNEQFFGPGTRLTVL.

The V gene is TRBV7-6, the J gene TRBJ2-7; TCRdb's D gene call, TRBD1, goes unchecked for lack of DNA. Germline CDR1 and CDR2: SGHVS and FNYEAQ. The CDR3 loop spans 15 amino acids. Here the CDR3 reads CASSLDGGLSYEQYF.

V is TRBV7-9 and J is TRBJ2-1. The V gene's germline CDR1 is SEHNR and CDR2 FQNEAQ (reference sequence). The CDR3 has 16 residues. CDR3 loop: CASSPFGGSSHNEQFF. The full variable domain, completed using reference TRBV7-9 and TRBJ2-1, is DTGVSQNPRHKITKRGQNVTFRCDPISEHNRLYWYRQTLGQGPEFLTYFQNEAQLEKSRLLSDRFSAERPKGSFSTLEIQRTEQGDSAMYLCASSPFGGSSHNEQFFGPGTRLTVL.

The chain combines TRBV5-1 with TRBJ2-6. Germline CDR1 is SGHRS and CDR2 is YFSETQ. The CDR3 extends over 18 amino acids. CDR3 sequence reads: CASSLEVARVFGANVLTF.

The chain joins TRBV2 to TRBJ2-1; absent DNA, TCRdb's TRBD2 call cannot be checked. CDR1 is SNHLY and CDR2 is FYNNEI in the germline V gene. The CDR3 is 16 residues long. The CDR3 sequence: CASRASGIERGNEQFF.

The V gene is TRBV7-9, the J gene TRBJ2-7; TCRdb picks TRBD1, but there is no DNA to check that call. The CDR3 spans 14 residues. Looked up from germline, CDR1 is SEHNR and CDR2 is FQNEAQ (reference sequence). The CDR3 sequence is CASSYPGPVDEQYF.

V gene TRBV13 combines with J gene TRBJ2-1; TCRdb outputs TRBD2, but without DNA this stays unchecked. This CDR3 spans 15 amino acids. CDR1 and CDR2 from the germline V gene are PRHDT and FYEKMQ (reference sequence). CDR3 residues: CASSSLAGDYNEQFF.

V is TRBV7-2 and J is TRBJ2-1; TCRdb returns TRBD2, unconfirmable since there is no DNA. CDR1 and CDR2 from the germline V gene are SGHTA and FQGNSA. The CDR3 is made up of 16 amino acids. This CDR3 is CASSLVGLAVYNEQFF.

This rearrangement joins TRBV28 to TRBJ2-4; TCRdb indicates TRBD1, and absent DNA this call remains unverified. Germline V lookup: CDR1 MDHEN, CDR2 SYDVKM. This CDR3 comprises 13 residues. The CDR3 here is CASSLTPGSIQYF.

The chain has TRBV3-1 and TRBJ2-1; TCRdb's assignment of TRBD1 cannot be checked, as there is no DNA. CDR3 length: 15 residues. The germline CDR1 and CDR2 sequences are LGHDT and YNNKEL (reference sequence). This chain's CDR3 is CASSPEGGSHNEQFF.